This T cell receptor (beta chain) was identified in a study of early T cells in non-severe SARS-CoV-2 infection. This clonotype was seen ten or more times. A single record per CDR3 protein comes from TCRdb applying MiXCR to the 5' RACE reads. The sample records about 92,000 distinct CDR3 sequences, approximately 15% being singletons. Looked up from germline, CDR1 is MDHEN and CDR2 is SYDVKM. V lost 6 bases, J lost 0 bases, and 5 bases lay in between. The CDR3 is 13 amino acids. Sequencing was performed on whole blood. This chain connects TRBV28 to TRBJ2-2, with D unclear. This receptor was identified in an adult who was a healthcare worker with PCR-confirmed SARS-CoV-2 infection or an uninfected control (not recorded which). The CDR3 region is CASSLTNTGELFF. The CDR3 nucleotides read TGTGCCAGCAGCTTAACGAACACCGGGGAGCTGTTTTTT.